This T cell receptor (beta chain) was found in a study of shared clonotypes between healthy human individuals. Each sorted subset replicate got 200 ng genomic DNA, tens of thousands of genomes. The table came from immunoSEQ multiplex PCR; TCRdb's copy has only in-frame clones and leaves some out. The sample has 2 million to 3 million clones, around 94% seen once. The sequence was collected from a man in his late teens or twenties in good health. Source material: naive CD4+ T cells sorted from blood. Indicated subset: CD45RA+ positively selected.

CDR3 coding DNA: TGTGCCAGCAAGGAGGGAGTGGGTTACGAGCAGTACTTC. This encodes CASKEGVGYEQYF. V and J are TRBV6-6 and TRBJ2-7, with a possible D match to TRBD2 (6 bases). Germline CDR1 MNHNY, CDR2 SVGAGI (reference sequence). V was cut by 7 bases and J by 4 bases, with 14 bases left in between. The CDR3 loop spans 13 amino acids.